The TCR beta chain described here comes from a study of memory CD4+ T cells and cytomegalovirus serostatus. Study overall: Donors were healthy Belgian adults, 10 or so CMV seropositive and around 24 seronegative.

Assay: immunoSEQ multiplex PCR; the TCRdb copy retains only in-frame clones and omits some. Here the sample spans over 40,000 clones, roughly 72% being singletons. V dropped 2 bases and J dropped 3 bases, with 26 bases sitting between them. The germline CDR1 and CDR2 sequences are MNHEY and SMNVEV (reference sequence). The CDR3 length is 19 residues. On this clone itself: Its target is not known.

Study observations and caveats: CMV serostatus prediction reached median AUC approximately 0.96, or 0.89 with US-trained model. About two fifths of the roughly 150 known CMV-associated TCRbeta sequences appeared in CD4+ memory.

Single viable CD3+CD4+CD8-CD45RO+ cells were sorted as the memory CD4+ T cells. Positive selection with CD4 microbeads enriched total CD4+ T cells. The clonotype was recovered from an adult in good health and CMV-seropositive. The chain couples TRBV27 to TRBJ2-7, with a tentative D call TRBD2 (6 bases). Sequences were obtained from memory CD4+ T cells from blood. As DNA, the CDR3 is TGTGCCAGCAGTTTAGCAGGGACTCCGGATAAGCGGAGTTTCTACGAGCAGTACTTC. Its protein product is CASSLAGTPDKRSFYEQYF.